The 13 T cell receptor beta chains below come from one sample, sequenced in a study of CD8 T cells in ankylosing spondylitis. TCRdb independently ran MiXCR on the 5' RACE reads; one entry per CDR3 protein. The data hold about 200,000 distinct CDR3 sequences, with roughly 12% observed a single time. Sample: blood, either unsorted or a sorted T cell fraction (not recorded which). The receptors originated from a male donor with ankylosing spondylitis or in good health (not recorded which).

This clonotype was seen at least ten times. This chain connects TRBV29-1 to TRBJ2-1; 15 bases map to TRBD2. Germline V gives CDR1 SQVTM, CDR2 ANQGSEA. Trimming took 4 bases from V and 0 from J; bases not matched to a gene: 7. The CDR3 extends over 18 amino acids. The CDR3 loop is CSVVGTSGRSSSYNEQFF. CDR3 in DNA: TGCAGCGTTGTCGGGACTAGCGGGAGGTCCAGCTCCTACAATGAGCAGTTCTTC.

The chain combines TRBV20-1 with TRBJ2-1; D uncertain. Germline values: CDR1 DFQATT, CDR2 SNEGSKA (reference sequence). The CDR3 totals 13 residues. V was cut by 2 bases and J by 12 bases, with 17 bases left in between. CDR3 amino acids: CSARYDSPFGQFF. CDR3 nucleotide sequence: TGCAGTGCTAGATACGATTCCCCCTTCGGGCAGTTCTTC.

The chain couples TRBV5-1 to TRBJ1-5; 9 nucleotides line up with TRBD1. Germline CDR1 reads SGHRS; CDR2 reads YFSETQ. Trimming cost V 4 bases and J 6 bases; bases outside gene matches: 8. The CDR3 covers 15 residues. CDR3 protein: CASSPTGGLGQPQHF. CDR3 sequence (DNA): TGCGCCAGCAGCCCCACAGGGGGCTTGGGTCAGCCCCAGCATTTT.

This sequence joins TRBV4-1 and TRBJ1-1, with D possibly being TRBD1 (6 bases). There are 16 residues in the CDR3. Germline CDR1 reads MGHRA; CDR2 reads YSYEKL. Deletions cut 2 bases from V and 2 bases from J, with 15 bases between. CDR3 region: CASSQKPTGFNTEAFF. The DNA for the CDR3 is TGCGCCAGCAGCCAAAAACCGACAGGTTTCAACACTGAAGCTTTCTTT.

The rearrangement joins TRBV2 to TRBJ1-1; possible D gene TRBD1, 6 bases. CDR1 and CDR2 from the germline V gene are SNHLY and FYNNEI. The CDR3 has 15 residues. The V end was cut by 3 bases, the J end by 0 bases, with 11 bases between. CDR3 nucleotides: TGTGCCAGCAGTGAGAGGGGGGGGATGAACACTGAAGCTTTCTTT. This encodes CASSERGGMNTEAFF.

This rearrangement joins TRBV10-1 to TRBJ2-7, with TRBD1 identical over 9 bases. This CDR3 has 15 residues. Trimming cost V 2 bases and J 0 bases; bases outside gene matches: 2. The germline CDR1 and CDR2 sequences are WNHNN and SYGVQD (reference sequence). This chain's CDR3 is CASSEGTGSSYEQYF. CDR3 nucleotide sequence: TGCGCCAGCAGTGAGGGGACAGGGTCCTCCTACGAGCAGTACTTC.

This clonotype was picked up many times. The V gene is TRBV29-1, the J gene TRBJ2-1; 11 nucleotides align to TRBD1. The V segment lost 7 bases and the J segment 2 bases; nucleotides outside the gene matches: 13. CDR3 length: 17 residues. CDR1 is SQVTM and CDR2 is ANQGSEA in the germline V gene. CDR3 sequence (DNA): TGCAGCGACCTGGACAGGGGGCAGCGGGGTGCCTACAATGAGCAGTTCTTC. It is translated as CSDLDRGQRGAYNEQFF.

The chain uses TRBV24-1 and TRBJ2-4, with 8 bases aligning to TRBD1. CDR1 and CDR2 from the germline V gene are KGHDR and SFDVKD. The CDR3 covers 19 residues. J lost 0 bases, V lost 2 bases, and 11 bases had no gene match. CDR3 amino acids: CATSDSGTGISLAKNIQYF. The DNA of the CDR3 is TGTGCCACCAGTGATTCCGGGACAGGTATTTCCCTAGCCAAAAACATTCAGTACTTC.

This clonotype occurred a few times. The chain is built from TRBV5-1 and TRBJ2-2; D is possibly TRBD2 (6 bases). The germline V gene encodes CDR1 SGHRS and CDR2 YFSETQ. V lost 7 bases and J lost 3, with 10 bases in between. This CDR3 is 13 amino acids long. The CDR3 spells CASGGVYTGELFF. CDR3 bases: TGCGCCAGCGGCGGGGTGTACACCGGGGAGCTGTTTTTT.

The chain combines TRBV5-1 with TRBJ2-3; 7 nucleotides match TRBD2. From germline, CDR1 is SGHRS and CDR2 YFSETQ. V lost 4 bases and J lost 0; bases outside the gene matches: 8. CDR3 length: 16 residues. CDR3: CASSQELALSTDTQYF. CDR3 bases: TGCGCCAGCAGCCAAGAACTAGCGCTAAGCACAGATACGCAGTATTTT.

This clonotype was counted at least ten times. V is TRBV2 and J is TRBJ2-1, with TRBD1 matching over 9 bases. CDR3 length: 15 amino acids. The germline V gene has CDR1 SNHLY and CDR2 FYNNEI. J was trimmed by 1 base and V by 6 bases; bases with no gene match: 4. CDR3 residues: CASSPTGGSYNEQFF. The CDR3 coding sequence is TGTGCCAGCAGCCCGACAGGGGGGTCCTACAATGAGCAGTTCTTC.

This clonotype has just a few counts. The chain uses TRBV6-4 and TRBJ1-5, with no clear D. The CDR3 sequence is 13 residues long. The V gene's germline CDR1 is MRHNA and CDR2 SNTAGT. Trimming removed 3 bases at V and 0 bases at J, with 3 bases between. The chain's CDR3 is CASSESSNQPQHF. The CDR3 nucleotides read TGTGCCAGCAGTGAAAGTAGCAATCAGCCCCAGCATTTT.

The rearrangement uses TRBV18 and TRBJ2-7, with a possible D match to TRBD1 (5 bases). The CDR3 sequence is 15 residues long. V shed 0 bases and J shed 5 bases, with 14 bases lying between them. The germline V gene has CDR1 KGHSH and CDR2 LQKENI. The CDR3 loop reads CASSPPAGLSHEQYF. For the CDR3, the DNA is TGTGCCAGCTCACCACCGGCAGGGCTAAGCCACGAGCAGTACTTC.